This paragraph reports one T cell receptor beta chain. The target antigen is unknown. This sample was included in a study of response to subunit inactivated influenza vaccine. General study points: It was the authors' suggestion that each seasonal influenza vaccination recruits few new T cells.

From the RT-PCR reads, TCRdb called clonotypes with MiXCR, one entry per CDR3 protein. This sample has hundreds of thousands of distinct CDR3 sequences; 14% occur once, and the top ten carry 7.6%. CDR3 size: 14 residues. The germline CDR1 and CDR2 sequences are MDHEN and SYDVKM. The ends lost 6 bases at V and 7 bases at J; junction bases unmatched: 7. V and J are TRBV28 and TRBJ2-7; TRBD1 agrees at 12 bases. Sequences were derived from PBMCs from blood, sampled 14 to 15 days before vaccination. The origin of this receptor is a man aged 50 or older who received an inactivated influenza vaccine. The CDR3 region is CASRPGTGGREQYF. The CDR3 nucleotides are TGTGCCAGCAGACCCGGGACAGGGGGCAGGGAGCAGTACTTC.